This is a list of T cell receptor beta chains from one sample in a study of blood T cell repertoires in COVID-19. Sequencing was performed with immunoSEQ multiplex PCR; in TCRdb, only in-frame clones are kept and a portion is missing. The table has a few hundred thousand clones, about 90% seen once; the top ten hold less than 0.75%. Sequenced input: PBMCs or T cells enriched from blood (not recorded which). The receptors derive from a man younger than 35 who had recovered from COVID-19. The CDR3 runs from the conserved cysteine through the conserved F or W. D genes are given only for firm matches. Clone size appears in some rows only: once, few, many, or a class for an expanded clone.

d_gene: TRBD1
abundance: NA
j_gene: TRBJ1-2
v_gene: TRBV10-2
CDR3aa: CASSESVTGRGYTF
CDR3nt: TGCGCCAGCAGTGAGTCGGTGACAGGGAGAGGCTACACCTTC

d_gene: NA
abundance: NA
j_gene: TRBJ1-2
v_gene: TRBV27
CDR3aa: CASSFSTGYGYTF
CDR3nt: TGTGCCAGCAGTTTCTCGACGGGATATGGCTACACCTTC

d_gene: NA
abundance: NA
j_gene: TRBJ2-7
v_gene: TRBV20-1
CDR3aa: CAPGALYEQYF
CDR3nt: TGCGCCCCGGGAGCCCTCTACGAGCAGTACTTC

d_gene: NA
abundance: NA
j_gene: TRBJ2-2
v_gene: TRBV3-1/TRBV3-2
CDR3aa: CASSQDRWGGSASTGELFF
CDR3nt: TGTGCCAGCAGCCAAGATCGGTGGGGGGGCTCCGCCAGTACCGGGGAGCTGTTTTTT

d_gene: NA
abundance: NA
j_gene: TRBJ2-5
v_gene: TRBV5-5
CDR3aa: CASSLAPGAWETQYF
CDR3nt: TGTGCCAGCAGCTTGGCCCCAGGGGCTTGGGAGACCCAGTACTTC

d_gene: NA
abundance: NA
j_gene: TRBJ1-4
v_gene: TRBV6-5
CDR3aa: CATEEERQGGEKLFF
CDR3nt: TGTGCCACAGAAGAGGAGCGCCAGGGTGGTGAAAAACTGTTTTTT

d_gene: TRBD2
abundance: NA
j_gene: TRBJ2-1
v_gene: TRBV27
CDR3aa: CASSLLAGGYNEQFF
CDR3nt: TGTGCCAGCAGTTTACTAGCGGGGGGATACAATGAGCAGTTCTTC

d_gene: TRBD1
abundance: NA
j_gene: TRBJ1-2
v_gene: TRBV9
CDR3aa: CASSPARRQGQGYTF
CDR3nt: TGTGCCAGCAGCCCAGCAAGGCGACAGGGCCAAGGCTACACCTTC

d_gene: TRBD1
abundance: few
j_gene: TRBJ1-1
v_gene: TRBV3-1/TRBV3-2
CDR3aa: CASSPRQGTEAFF
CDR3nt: TGTGCCAGCAGCCCAAGACAGGGCACTGAAGCTTTCTTT

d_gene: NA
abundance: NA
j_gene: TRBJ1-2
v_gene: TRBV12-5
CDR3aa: CASVSDGRSLYGYTF
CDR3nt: TGTGCTAGTGTAAGCGACGGGAGATCACTCTATGGCTACACCTTC

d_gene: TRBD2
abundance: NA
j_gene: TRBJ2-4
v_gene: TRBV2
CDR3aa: CASSDLAGLAKNIQYF
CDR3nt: TGTGCCAGCAGTGATCTAGCGGGGCTAGCCAAAAACATTCAGTACTTC

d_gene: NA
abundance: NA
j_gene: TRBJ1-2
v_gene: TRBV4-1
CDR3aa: CASSQVGGIYTF
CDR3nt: TGCGCCAGCAGCCAAGTAGGAGGAATCTACACCTTC

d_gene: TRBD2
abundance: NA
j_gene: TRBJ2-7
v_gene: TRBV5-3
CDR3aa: CARSLRRGGDEQYF
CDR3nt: TGTGCCAGAAGCTTGCGGCGGGGAGGGGACGAGCAGTACTTC

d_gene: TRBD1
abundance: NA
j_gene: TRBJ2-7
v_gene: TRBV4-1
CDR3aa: CASSQETGTGTYEQYF
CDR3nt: TGCGCCAGCAGCCAAGAAACCGGGACAGGGACCTACGAGCAGTACTTC

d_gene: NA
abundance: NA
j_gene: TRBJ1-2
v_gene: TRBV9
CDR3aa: CASSVAEDPEGYTF
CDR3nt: TGTGCCAGCAGCGTAGCTGAGGATCCGGAGGGCTACACCTTC

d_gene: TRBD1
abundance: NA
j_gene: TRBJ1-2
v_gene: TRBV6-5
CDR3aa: CASTAGTGGDYGYTF
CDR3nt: TGTGCCAGCACCGCCGGGACAGGGGGCGACTATGGCTACACCTTC

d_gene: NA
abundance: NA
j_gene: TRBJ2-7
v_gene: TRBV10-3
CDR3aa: CAISERAGRYEQYF
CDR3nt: TGTGCCATCAGTGAGCGGGCAGGGCGATACGAGCAGTACTTC

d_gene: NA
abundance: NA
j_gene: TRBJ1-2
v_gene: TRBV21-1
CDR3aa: CASSVDRGSCGYTF
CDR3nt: TGTGCCAGCAGTGTGGACAGGGGTAGTTGTGGCTACACCTTC

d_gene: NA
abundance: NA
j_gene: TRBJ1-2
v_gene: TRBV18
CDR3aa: CASSPNLSRDGYTF
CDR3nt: TGTGCCAGCTCACCGAACCTCTCGAGAGATGGCTACACCTTC

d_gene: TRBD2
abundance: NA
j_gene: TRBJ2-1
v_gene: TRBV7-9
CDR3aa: CASSLSGGGRPYNEQFF
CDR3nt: TGTGCCAGCAGCTTATCGGGCGGGGGGCGCCCGTACAATGAGCAGTTCTTC

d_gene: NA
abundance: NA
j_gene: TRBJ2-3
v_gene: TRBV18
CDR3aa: CASSPPASTPDTQYF
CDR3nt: TGTGCCAGCTCACCACCGGCCTCCACCCCAGATACGCAGTATTTT

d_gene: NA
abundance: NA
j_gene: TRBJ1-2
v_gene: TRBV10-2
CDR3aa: CASSEPGGDGYTF
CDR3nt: TGCGCCAGCAGTGAGCCGGGAGGGGATGGCTACACCTTC

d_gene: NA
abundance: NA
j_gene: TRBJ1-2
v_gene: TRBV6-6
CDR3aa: CASSSGLYGYTF
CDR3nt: TGTGCCAGCAGTTCTGGCCTCTATGGCTACACCTTC

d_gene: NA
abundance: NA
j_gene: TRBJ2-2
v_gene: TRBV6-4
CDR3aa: CASSHEPAFTGELFF
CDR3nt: TGTGCCAGCAGTCATGAGCCTGCCTTCACCGGGGAGCTGTTTTTT

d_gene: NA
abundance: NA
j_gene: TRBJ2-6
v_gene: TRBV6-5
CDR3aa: CASSSLDKKANVLTF
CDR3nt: TGTGCCAGCAGTTCACTTGACAAGAAGGCCAACGTCCTGACTTTC

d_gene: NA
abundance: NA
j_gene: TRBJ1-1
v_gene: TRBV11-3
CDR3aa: CASSLDRLNTEAFF
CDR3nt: TGTGCCAGCAGCTTAGATCGTCTGAACACTGAAGCTTTCTTT

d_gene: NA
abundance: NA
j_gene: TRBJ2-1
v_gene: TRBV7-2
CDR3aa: CASSLVARNEQFF
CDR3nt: TGTGCCAGCAGCTTAGTGGCTAGAAATGAGCAGTTCTTC

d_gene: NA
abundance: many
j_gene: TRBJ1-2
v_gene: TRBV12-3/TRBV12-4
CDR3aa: CASSSSVYGYTF
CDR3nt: TGTGCCAGCAGTTCGTCGGTCTATGGCTACACCTTC

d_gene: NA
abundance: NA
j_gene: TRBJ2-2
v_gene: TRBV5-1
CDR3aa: CASSLKLGATGELFF
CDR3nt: TGCGCCAGCAGCTTGAAGTTGGGGGCCACCGGGGAGCTGTTTTTT

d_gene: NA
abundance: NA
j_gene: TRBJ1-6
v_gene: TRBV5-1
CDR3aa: CASSRTTGGDSPLHF
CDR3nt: TGCGCCAGCAGCCGAACCACGGGGGGTGATTCACCCCTCCACTTT

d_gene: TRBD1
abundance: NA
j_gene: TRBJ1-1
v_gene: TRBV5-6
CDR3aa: CASSQGTVRTEAFF
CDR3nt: TGTGCCAGCAGCCAAGGGACAGTGCGCACTGAAGCTTTCTTT